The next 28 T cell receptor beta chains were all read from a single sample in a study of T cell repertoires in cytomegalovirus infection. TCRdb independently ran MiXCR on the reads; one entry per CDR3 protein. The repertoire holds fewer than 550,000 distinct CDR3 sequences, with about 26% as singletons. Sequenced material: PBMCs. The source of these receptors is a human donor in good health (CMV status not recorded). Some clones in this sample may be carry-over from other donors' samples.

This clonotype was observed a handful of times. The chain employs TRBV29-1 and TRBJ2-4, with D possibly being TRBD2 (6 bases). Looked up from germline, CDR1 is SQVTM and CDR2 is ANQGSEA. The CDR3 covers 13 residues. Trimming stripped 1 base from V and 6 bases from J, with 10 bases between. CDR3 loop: CSVEGTTGNIQYF. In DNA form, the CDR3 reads TGCAGCGTTGAAGGGACTACCGGAAACATTCAGTACTTC.

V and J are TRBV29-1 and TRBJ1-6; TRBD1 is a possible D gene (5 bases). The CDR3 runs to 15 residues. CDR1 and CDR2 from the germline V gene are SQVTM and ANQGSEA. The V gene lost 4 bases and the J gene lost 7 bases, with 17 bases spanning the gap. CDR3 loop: CSVVVDKAENSPLHF. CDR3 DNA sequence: TGCAGCGTTGTCGTGGACAAGGCAGAAAATTCACCCCTCCACTTT.

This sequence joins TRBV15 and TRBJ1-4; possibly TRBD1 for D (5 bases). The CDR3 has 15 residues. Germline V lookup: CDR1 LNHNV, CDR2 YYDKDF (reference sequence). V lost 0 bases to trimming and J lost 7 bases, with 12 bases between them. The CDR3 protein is CATSREAGKGEKLFF. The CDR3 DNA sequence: TGTGCCACCAGCAGAGAGGCAGGGAAGGGTGAAAAACTGTTTTTT.

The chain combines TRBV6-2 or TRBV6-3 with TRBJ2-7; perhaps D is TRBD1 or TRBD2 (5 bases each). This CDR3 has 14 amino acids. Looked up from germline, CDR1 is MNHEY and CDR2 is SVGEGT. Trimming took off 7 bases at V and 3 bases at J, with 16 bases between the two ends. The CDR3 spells CASTSGDANYEQYV. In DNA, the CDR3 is TGTGCCAGCACTTCCGGGGACGCAAACTACGAGCAGTACGTC.

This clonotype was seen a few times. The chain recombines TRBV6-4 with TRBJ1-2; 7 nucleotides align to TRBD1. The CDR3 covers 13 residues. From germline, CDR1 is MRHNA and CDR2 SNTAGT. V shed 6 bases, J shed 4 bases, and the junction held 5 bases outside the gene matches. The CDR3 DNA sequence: TGTGCCAGCAGGCCAGGGGGTTCCTATGGCTACACCTTC. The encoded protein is CASRPGGSYGYTF.

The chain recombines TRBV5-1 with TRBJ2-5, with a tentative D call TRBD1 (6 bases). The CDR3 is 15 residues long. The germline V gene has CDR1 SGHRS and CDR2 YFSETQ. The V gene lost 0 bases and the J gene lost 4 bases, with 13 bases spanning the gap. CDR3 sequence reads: CASSLVQDRIETQYF. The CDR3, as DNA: TGCGCCAGCAGCTTGGTGCAGGACAGAATAGAGACCCAGTACTTC.

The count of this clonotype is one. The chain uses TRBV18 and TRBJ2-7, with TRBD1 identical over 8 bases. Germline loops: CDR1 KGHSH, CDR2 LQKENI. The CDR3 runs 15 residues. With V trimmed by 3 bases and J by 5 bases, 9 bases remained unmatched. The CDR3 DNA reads TGTGCCAGCTCACCGGGGACAGGCAGAGTAGACGAGCAGTACTTC. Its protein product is CASSPGTGRVDEQYF.

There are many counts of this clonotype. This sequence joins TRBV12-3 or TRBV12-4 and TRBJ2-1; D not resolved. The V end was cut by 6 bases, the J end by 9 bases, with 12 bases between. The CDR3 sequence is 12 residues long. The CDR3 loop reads CASSRIAGEQFF. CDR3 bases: TGTGCCAGCAGCCGAATAGCCGGTGAGCAGTTCTTC.

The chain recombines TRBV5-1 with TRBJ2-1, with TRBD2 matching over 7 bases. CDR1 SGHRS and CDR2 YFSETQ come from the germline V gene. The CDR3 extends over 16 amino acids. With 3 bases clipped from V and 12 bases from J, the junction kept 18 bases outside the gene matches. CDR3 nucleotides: TGCGCCAGCAGCTCCTTATCCGGCCATGGCGGGAGCAGGCAGTTCTTC. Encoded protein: CASSSLSGHGGSRQFF.

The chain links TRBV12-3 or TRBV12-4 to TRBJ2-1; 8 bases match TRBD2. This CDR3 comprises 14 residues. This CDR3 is CASASGYSYNEQFF. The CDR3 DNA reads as TGTGCGTCGGCTAGCGGGTACTCCTACAATGAGCAGTTCTTC.

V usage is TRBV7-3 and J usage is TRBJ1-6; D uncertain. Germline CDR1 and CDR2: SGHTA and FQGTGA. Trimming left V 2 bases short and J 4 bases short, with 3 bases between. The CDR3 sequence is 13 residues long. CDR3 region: CASSLLYNSPLHF. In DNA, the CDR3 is TGTGCCAGCAGCTTATTGTATAATTCACCCCTCCACTTT.

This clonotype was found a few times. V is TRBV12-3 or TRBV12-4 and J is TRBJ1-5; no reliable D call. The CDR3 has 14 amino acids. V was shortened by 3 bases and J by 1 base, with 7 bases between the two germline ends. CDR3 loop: CASSFTDSNQPQHF. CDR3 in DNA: TGTGCCAGCAGTTTCACCGACAGCAATCAGCCCCAGCATTTT.

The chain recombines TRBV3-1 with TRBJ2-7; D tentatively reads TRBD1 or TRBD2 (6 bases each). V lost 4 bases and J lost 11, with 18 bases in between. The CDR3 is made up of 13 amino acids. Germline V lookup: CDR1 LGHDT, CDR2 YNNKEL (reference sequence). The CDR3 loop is CASSPSPTGAKYV. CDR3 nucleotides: TGTGCCAGCAGCCCCTCCCCGACGGGGGCCAAGTACGTC.

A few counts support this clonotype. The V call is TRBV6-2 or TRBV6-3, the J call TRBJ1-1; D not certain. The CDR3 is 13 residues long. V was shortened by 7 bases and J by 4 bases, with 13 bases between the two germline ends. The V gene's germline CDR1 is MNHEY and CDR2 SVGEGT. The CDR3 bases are TGTGCCAGCAAGGAATGGGATCCCACTGAAGCTTTCTTT. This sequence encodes CASKEWDPTEAFF.

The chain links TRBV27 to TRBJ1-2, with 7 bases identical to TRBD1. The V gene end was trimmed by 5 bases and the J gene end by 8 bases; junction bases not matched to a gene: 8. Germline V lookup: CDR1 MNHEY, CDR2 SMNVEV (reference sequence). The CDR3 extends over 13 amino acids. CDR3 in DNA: TGTGCCAGCAGTCCGCAGGGGGTTAGGGGCTACACCTTC. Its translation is CASSPQGVRGYTF.

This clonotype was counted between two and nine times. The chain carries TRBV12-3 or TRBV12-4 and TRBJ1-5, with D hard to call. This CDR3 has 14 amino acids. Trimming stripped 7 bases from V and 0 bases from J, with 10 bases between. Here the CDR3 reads CASTQTGSNQPQHF. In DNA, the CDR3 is TGTGCCAGCACCCAGACTGGTAGCAATCAGCCCCAGCATTTT.

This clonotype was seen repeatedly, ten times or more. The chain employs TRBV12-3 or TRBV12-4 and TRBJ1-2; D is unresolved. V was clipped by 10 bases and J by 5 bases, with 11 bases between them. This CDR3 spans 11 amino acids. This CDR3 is CATKQIYGYTF. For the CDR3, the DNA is TGTGCCACCAAACAGATTTATGGCTACACCTTC.

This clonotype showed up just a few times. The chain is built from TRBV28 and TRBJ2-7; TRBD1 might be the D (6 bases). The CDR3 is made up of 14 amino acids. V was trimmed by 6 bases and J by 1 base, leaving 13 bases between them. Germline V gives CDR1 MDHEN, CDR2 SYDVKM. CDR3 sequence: CASSLPRGSYEQYF. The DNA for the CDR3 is TGTGCCAGCAGCCTCCCCAGGGGATCCTACGAGCAGTACTTC.

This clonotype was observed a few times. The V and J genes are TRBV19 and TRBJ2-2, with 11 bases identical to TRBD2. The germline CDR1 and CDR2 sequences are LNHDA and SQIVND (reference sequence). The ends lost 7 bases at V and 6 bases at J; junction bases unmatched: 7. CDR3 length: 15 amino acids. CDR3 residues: CASTLLAGVSGELFF. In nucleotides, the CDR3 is TGTGCCAGTACCTTACTAGCGGGAGTTTCCGGGGAGCTGTTTTTT.

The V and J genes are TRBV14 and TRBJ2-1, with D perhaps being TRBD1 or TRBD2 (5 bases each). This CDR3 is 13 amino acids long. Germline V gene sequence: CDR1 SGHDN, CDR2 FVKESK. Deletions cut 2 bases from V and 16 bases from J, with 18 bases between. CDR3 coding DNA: TGTGCCAGCAGCCAAAGCTCCGGGACCCCGAGATTCTTC. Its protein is CASSQSSGTPRFF.

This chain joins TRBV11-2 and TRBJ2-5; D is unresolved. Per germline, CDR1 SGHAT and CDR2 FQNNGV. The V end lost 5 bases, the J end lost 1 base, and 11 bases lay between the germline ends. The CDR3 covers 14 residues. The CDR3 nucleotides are TGTGCCAGCAGCGTTGGGCTGTCCCAAGAGACCCAGTACTTC. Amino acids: CASSVGLSQETQYF.

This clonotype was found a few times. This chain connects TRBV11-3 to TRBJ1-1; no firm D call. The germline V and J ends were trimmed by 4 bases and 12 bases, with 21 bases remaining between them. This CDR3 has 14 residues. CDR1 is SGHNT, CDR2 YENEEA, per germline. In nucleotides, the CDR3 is TGTGCCAGCAGCTCTCCGAGTAAAGACACCGAGACTTTCTTT. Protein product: CASSSPSKDTETFF.

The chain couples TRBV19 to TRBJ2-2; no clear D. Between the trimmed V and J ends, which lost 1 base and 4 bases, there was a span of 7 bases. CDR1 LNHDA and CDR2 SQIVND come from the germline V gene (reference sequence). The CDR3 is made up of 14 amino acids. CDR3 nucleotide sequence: TGTGCCAGTAGTATAGTTTACGCCACCGGGGAGCTGTTTTTT. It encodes CASSIVYATGELFF.

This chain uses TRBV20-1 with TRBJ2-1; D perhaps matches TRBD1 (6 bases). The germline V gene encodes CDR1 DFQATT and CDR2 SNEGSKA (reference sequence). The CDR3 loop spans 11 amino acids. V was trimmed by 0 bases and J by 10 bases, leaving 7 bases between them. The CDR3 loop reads CSAREGTEQFF. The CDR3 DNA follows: TGCAGTGCTAGAGAGGGGACAGAGCAGTTCTTC.

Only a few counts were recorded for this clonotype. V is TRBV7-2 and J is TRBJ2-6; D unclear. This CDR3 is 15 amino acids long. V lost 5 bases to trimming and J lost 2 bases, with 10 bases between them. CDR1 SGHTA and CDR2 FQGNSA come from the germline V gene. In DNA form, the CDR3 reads TGTGCCAGCAGCACGCAAGGGCCTGGGGCCAACGTCCTGACTTTC. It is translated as CASSTQGPGANVLTF.

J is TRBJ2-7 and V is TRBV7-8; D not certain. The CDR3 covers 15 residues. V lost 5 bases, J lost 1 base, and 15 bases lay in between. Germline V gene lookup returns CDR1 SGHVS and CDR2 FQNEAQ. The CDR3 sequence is CASSPVLGHSYEQYF. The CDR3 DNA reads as TGTGCCAGCAGCCCGGTCCTCGGCCATTCCTACGAGCAGTACTTC.

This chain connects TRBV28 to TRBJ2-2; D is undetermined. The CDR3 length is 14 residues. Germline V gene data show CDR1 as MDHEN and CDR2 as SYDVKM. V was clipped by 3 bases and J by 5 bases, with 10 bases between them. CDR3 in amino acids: CASSFHPRTGELFF. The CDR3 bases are TGTGCCAGCAGTTTCCACCCCAGGACCGGGGAGCTGTTTTTT. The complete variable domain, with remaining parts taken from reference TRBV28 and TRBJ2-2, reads DVKVTQSSRYLVKRTGEKVFLECVQDMDHENMFWYRQDPGLGLRLIYFSYDVKMKEKGDIPEGYSVSREKKERFSLILESASTNQTSMYLCASSFHPRTGELFFGEGSRLTVL.

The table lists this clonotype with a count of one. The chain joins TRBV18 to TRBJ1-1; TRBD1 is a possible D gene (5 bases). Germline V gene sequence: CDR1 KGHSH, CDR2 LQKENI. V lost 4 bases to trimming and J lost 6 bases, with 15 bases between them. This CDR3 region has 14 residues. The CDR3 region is CASSRGDSYSEAFF. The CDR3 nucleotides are TGTGCCAGCTCACGGGGGGACTCGTATTCTGAAGCTTTCTTT.